This T cell receptor beta chain was observed in a study of shared clonotypes between healthy human individuals. Study observations and caveats: Generation probability values for non-shared clonotypes were lower than those for clonotypes shared by all four donors. Enrolling few donors narrowed the genetic and exposure-history diversity that was represented.

Sorted-subset replicate PCR reactions contained 200 to 250 ng DNA, corresponding to 29,000 or so T cell genomes. The table came from immunoSEQ multiplex PCR; TCRdb's copy has only in-frame clones and leaves some out. Among 950,000 to 1,300,000 clones listed, around 76% were seen once. Trimming cost V 0 bases and J 2 bases; bases outside gene matches: 5. The V gene's germline CDR1 is ENHRY and CDR2 SYGVKD. This CDR3 is 16 amino acids long. This clone appeared once. Antigen: not known. This TCR derives from a man aged 18 to 30 in good health. Sequenced sample: memory CD4+ T cells sorted from blood. The subset here: CD45RA-negative fraction. The gene calls are TRBV10-3 and TRBJ2-7; 9 bases map to TRBD1. DNA of the CDR3: TGTGCCATCAGTGAGTCCGGGACAGGGAGTCCCTACGAGCAGTACTTC. It yields the protein CAISESGTGSPYEQYF.